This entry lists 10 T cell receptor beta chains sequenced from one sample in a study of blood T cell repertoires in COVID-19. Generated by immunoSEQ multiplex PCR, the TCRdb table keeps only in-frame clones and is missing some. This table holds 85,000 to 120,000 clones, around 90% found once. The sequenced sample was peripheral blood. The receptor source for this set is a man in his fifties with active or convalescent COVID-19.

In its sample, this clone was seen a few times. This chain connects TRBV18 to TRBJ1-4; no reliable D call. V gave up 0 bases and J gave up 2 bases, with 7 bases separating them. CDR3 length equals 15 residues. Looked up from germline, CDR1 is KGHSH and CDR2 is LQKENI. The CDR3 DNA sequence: TGTGCCAGCTCACCACCACACGATACTAATGAAAAACTGTTTTTT. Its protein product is CASSPPHDTNEKLFF.

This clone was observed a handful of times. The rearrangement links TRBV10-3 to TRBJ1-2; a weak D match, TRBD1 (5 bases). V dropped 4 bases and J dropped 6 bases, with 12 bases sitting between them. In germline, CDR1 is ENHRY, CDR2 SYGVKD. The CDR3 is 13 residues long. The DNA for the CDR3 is TGTGCCATCAGTGTAACCGGGACTAATGGCTACACCTTC. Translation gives CAISVTGTNGYTF.

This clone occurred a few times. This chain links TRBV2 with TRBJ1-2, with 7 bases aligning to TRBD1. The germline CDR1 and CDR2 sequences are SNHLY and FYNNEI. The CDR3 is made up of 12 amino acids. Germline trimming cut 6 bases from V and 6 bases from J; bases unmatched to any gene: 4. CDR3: CASRKTGDGYTF. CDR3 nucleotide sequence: TGTGCCAGCAGGAAAACAGGGGATGGCTACACCTTC.

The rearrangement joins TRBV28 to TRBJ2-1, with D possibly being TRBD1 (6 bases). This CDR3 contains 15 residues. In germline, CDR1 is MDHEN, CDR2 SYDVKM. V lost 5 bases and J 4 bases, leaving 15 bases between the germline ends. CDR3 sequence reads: CASSLSGQIYNEQFF. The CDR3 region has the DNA TGTGCCAGCAGTCTCTCTGGACAGATTTACAATGAGCAGTTCTTC.

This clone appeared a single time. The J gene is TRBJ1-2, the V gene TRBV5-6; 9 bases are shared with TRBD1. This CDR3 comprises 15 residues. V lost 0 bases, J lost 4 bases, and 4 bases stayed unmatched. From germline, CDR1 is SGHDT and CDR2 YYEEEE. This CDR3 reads CASSLGDREGYGYTF. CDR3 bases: TGTGCCAGCAGCTTGGGGGACAGGGAAGGCTATGGCTACACCTTC.

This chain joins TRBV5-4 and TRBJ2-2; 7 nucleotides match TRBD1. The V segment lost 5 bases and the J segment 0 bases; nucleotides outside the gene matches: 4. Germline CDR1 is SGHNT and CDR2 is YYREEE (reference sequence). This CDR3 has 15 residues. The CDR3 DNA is TGTGCCAGCAGACAGGGACAGACGAACACCGGGGAGCTGTTTTTT. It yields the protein CASRQGQTNTGELFF.

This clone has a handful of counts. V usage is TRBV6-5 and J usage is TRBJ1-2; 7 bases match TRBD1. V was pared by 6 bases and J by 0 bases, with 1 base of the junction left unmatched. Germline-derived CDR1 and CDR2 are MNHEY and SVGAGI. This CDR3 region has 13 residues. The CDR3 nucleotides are TGTGCCAGCAGCCAGGGGGCTAACTATGGCTACACCTTC. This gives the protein CASSQGANYGYTF.

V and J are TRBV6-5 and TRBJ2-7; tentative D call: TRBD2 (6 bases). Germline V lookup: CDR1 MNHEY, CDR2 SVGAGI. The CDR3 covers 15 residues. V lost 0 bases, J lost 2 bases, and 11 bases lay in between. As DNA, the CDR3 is TGTGCCAGCAGTTACTCGATGGAGGGAACCTACGAGCAGTACTTC. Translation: CASSYSMEGTYEQYF.

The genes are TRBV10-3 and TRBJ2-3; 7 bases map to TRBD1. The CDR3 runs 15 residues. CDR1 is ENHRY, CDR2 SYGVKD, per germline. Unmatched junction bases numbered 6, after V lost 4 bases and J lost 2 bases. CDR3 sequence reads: CAISGRDRATDTQYF. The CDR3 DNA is TGTGCCATCAGTGGCCGGGACAGAGCCACAGATACGCAGTATTTT.

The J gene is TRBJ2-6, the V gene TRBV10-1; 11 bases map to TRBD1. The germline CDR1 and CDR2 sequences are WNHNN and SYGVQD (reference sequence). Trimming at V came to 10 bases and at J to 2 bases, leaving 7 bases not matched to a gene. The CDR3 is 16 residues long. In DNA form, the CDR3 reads TGCGCCACCAGGGGACAGGGGGGACCTGGGGCCAACGTCCTGACTTTC. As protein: CATRGQGGPGANVLTF.